The 11 T cell receptor beta chains reported below all come from one sample, sequenced in a study of long-term antiretroviral therapy in people with HIV. The immunoSEQ assay was v3.0, run at survey level. TCRdb keeps only in-frame clones here, not all; method: immunoSEQ multiplex PCR. The data show tens of thousands of clones, about 86% seen once. The material sequenced was unsorted PBMCs, taken 1.2 years after starting antiretroviral therapy. The receptor source for this set is a woman aged 50 to 65 with HIV.

The CDR3 bases are TGTGCCAGCAGCCTGGGGGGCCGGGACAGGGGGCGCAAAGCCCTCCACTTT. Its translation is CASSLGGRDRGRKALHF. This chain connects TRBV5-4 to TRBJ1-6, with TRBD1 matching 12 bases. V was clipped by 4 bases and J by 14 bases; unmatched bases: 16. The CDR3 is 17 amino acids. Germline V lookup: CDR1 SGHNT, CDR2 YYREEE (reference sequence).

In its sample, this clone was seen once. The chain couples TRBV11-2 to TRBJ1-4; tentative D call: TRBD1 (5 bases). The ends were cut back, 1 base at V and 3 bases at J, with 12 bases in the middle. The germline gives CDR1 SGHAT, CDR2 FQNNGV. The CDR3 consists of 16 residues. The CDR3 is CASSLGVTVANEKLFF. CDR3 DNA: TGTGCCAGCAGCTTAGGGGTGACAGTAGCTAATGAAAAACTGTTTTTT.

V and J are TRBV5-4 and TRBJ1-5, with a tentative D call TRBD1 (6 bases). There are 16 residues in the CDR3. Trimming shortened V by 4 bases and J by 1 base, and 15 bases separated the two germline ends. CDR1 SGHNT and CDR2 YYREEE come from the germline V gene (reference sequence). CDR3 DNA sequence: TGTGCCAGCAGCAGGGGGGGGACAAACAGCAATCAGCCCCAGCATTTT. It translates to CASSRGGTNSNQPQHF.

The chain combines TRBV6-5 with TRBJ1-2, with TRBD1 as a possible D gene (5 bases). Germline values: CDR1 MNHEY, CDR2 SVGAGI. CDR3 size: 15 residues. V lost 0 bases to trimming and J lost 2 bases, with 10 bases between them. CDR3 amino acids: CASSYSKEGNYGYTF. The CDR3 DNA reads TGTGCCAGCAGTTACTCGAAAGAGGGGAACTATGGCTACACCTTC.

The gene calls are TRBV5-1 and TRBJ1-5; maybe TRBD1 (5 bases). This CDR3 contains 16 residues. Germline loops: CDR1 SGHRS, CDR2 YFSETQ. Trimming removed 6 bases at V and 3 bases at J, with 19 bases between. The CDR3 loop reads CASTPSGRGLNQPQHF. The CDR3 nucleotides are TGCGCCAGCACCCCTTCAGGTAGGGGCCTCAATCAGCCCCAGCATTTT.

The rearrangement joins TRBV14 to TRBJ2-1, with TRBD1 identical over 8 bases. This CDR3 is built from 15 residues. The germline gives CDR1 SGHDN, CDR2 FVKESK. The trim removed 0 bases at V and 5 bases at J, leaving 3 bases unmatched. The CDR3 is CASSQDRGQDNEQFF. In nucleotides, the CDR3 is TGTGCCAGCAGCCAAGACAGGGGGCAAGACAATGAGCAGTTCTTC.

The chain couples TRBV5-1 to TRBJ2-7, with a weak D call TRBD1 (7 bases). Germline V gene lookup returns CDR1 SGHRS and CDR2 YFSETQ. The CDR3 loop spans 14 amino acids. V was pared by 4 bases and J by 7 bases, with 18 bases between. CDR3 bases: TGCGCCAGCAGCGGCGACAGGGAGGCAGGGGAGCAGTACTTC. This codes for CASSGDREAGEQYF.

The gene calls are TRBV5-6 and TRBJ1-4; D call uncertain. Trimming pared 1 base from V and 8 bases from J, leaving 12 bases between. CDR3 size: 14 residues. CDR1 SGHDT and CDR2 YYEEEE come from the germline V gene. CDR3 bases: TGTGCCAGCAGCTTGCCGGGCCCTGGGGAAAAACTGTTTTTT. It specifies CASSLPGPGEKLFF.

The V call is TRBV7-9, the J call TRBJ2-6; D ambiguous. The V gene's germline CDR1 is SEHNR and CDR2 FQNEAQ (reference sequence). Trimming left V 4 bases short and J 0 bases short, with 4 bases between. This CDR3 comprises 14 residues. The CDR3 DNA reads TGTGCCAGCAGCTGGGCCTCTGGGGCCAACGTCCTGACTTTC. It specifies CASSWASGANVLTF.

The J gene is TRBJ2-3, the V gene TRBV30, with TRBD1 identical over 7 bases. CDR3 length: 14 amino acids. V lost 0 bases and J lost 4; bases outside the gene matches: 4. Germline lookup yields CDR1 GTSNPN and CDR2 SVGIG (reference sequence). CDR3 amino acids: CAWSVGTGADTQYF. CDR3 DNA: TGTGCCTGGAGTGTAGGTACAGGGGCAGATACGCAGTATTTT.

The chain uses TRBV6-5 and TRBJ1-3; the D is unclear. Germline lookup yields CDR1 MNHEY and CDR2 SVGAGI. V was pared by 6 bases and J by 4 bases, with 4 bases between. The CDR3 is 11 residues long. CDR3 protein: CASSLGNTIYF. The CDR3 bases are TGTGCCAGCAGCCTAGGAAACACCATATATTTT.